The source of this TCR beta chain is a study of OX40 agonist ivuxolimab in advanced cancers. The method was immunoSEQ multiplex PCR; TCRdb's version includes in-frame clones alone and lacks a portion of them. The data contain about 65,000 clones, around 87% of them singletons. The receptor's source is an adult with an advanced solid tumor such as melanoma, head and neck, liver or kidney cancer. The sample here was CD4+ or CD8+ T cells sorted from blood, taken in a trial of the OX40 agonist ivuxolimab.

The CDR3 bases are TGTGCCAGCACCGACAGTTCGACCTACGAGCAGTACTTC. Amino acids: CASTDSSTYEQYF. The gene calls are TRBV14 and TRBJ2-7, with TRBD1 as a possible D gene (5 bases). Germline CDR1 and CDR2: SGHDN and FVKESK. Trimming took off 7 bases at V and 2 bases at J, with 12 bases between the two ends. The CDR3 consists of 13 residues.